The 3 T cell receptor beta chains below were found in one sample sequenced in a study of control samples from healthy donors and cancer patients. Profiling relied on immunoSEQ multiplex PCR, and the TCRdb table lists in-frame clones only, not all of them. This sample yields fewer than 200,000 clones, of which just over 90% are seen a single time; 4.1% belongs to the top ten. Input material: blood. Source of these receptors: a woman aged 60 to 75 in good health.

The chain carries TRBV6-5 and TRBJ1-6; weak D call: TRBD1 (6 bases). Germline CDR1 reads MNHEY; CDR2 reads SVGAGI. V was clipped by 7 bases and J by 6 bases, with 13 bases between them. The CDR3 has 14 amino acids. The CDR3 protein is CASKRTQGNSPLHF. DNA for the CDR3: TGTGCCAGCAAAAGAACACAGGGTAATTCACCCCTCCACTTT.

This clone was detected only once. The gene calls are TRBV11-2 and TRBJ1-2; weak D call: TRBD1 (6 bases). CDR3 length: 14 residues. The V end was cut by 1 base, the J end by 7 bases, with 13 bases between. Germline values: CDR1 SGHAT, CDR2 FQNNGV. CDR3 in amino acids: CASSLGTANSGYTF. The CDR3 coding sequence is TGTGCCAGCAGCTTAGGGACAGCTAATTCTGGCTACACCTTC.

This chain connects TRBV7-9 to TRBJ1-4; a possible D gene is TRBD1 (5 bases). The length of the CDR3 is 14 residues. Germline assignment: CDR1 SEHNR and CDR2 FQNEAQ (reference sequence). V was trimmed by 5 bases and J by 4 bases, leaving 11 bases between them. The CDR3 sequence is CASSRDSSNEKLFF. The CDR3 DNA reads as TGTGCCAGCAGCAGAGACAGCAGTAATGAAAAACTGTTTTTT.